Presented here are 5 T cell receptor beta chains from one specimen sequenced in a study of graft-versus-host responses after intestinal transplantation. Measured with immunoSEQ multiplex PCR; TCRdb has only the in-frame clones, and not every one. The table shows almost 70,000 clones, with about nine tenths occurring only once. The source was bone marrow, collected 734 days after intestinal transplantation. The receptor set was obtained from a human patient who received an intestinal transplant, so some T cells may come from the graft donor.

The chain has TRBV6-5 and TRBJ1-1, with D hard to call. Trimming cost V 2 bases and J 1 base, with 8 bases left between them. This CDR3 contains 14 residues. The germline V gene has CDR1 MNHEY and CDR2 SVGAGI. CDR3 sequence reads: CASSYRQSNTEAFF. In DNA, the CDR3 is TGTGCCAGCAGTTACCGGCAGTCGAACACTGAAGCTTTCTTT.

This clone was counted a few times. V gene TRBV19 combines with J gene TRBJ1-1; 7 nucleotides agree with TRBD1. This CDR3 contains 15 residues. Trimming took 7 bases from V and 1 from J; bases not matched to a gene: 9. In germline, CDR1 is LNHDA, CDR2 SQIVND (reference sequence). The CDR3 DNA sequence: TGTGCCAGTACCGACGCATGGGACAGGAACACTGAAGCTTTCTTT. It specifies CASTDAWDRNTEAFF.

The chain joins TRBV4-1 to TRBJ2-6, with D unresolved. V was pared by 0 bases and J by 2 bases, with 8 bases between. The CDR3 is 16 residues long. Germline V lookup: CDR1 MGHRA, CDR2 YSYEKL. The DNA of the CDR3 is TGCGCCAGCAGCCAAGATTTATCAACTGGGGCCAACGTCCTGACTTTC. It specifies CASSQDLSTGANVLTF.

The chain employs TRBV11-2 and TRBJ2-1; TRBD1 might be the D (6 bases). CDR3 length: 19 residues. The germline V and J ends were trimmed by 5 bases and 5 bases, with 28 bases remaining between them. Per germline, CDR1 SGHAT and CDR2 FQNNGV. The DNA for the CDR3 is TGTGCCAGCAGCCCCCTAGGGGGAGCCTCACAATTGGCTAACAATGAGCAGTTCTTC. Amino acid sequence: CASSPLGGASQLANNEQFF.

The J gene is TRBJ1-5, the V gene TRBV18; 7 nucleotides align to TRBD1. With 4 bases clipped from V and 2 bases from J, the junction kept 5 bases outside the gene matches. Germline CDR1 and CDR2: KGHSH and LQKENI. The CDR3 runs to 15 residues. CDR3 residues: CASSRTGTGNQPQHF. CDR3 DNA: TGTGCCAGCTCACGAACCGGGACAGGCAATCAGCCCCAGCATTTT.